This TCR beta chain was recorded in a study of cytomegalovirus exposure and HLA in healthy donors. PCR employed 60 Vbeta and 13 Jbeta primers. Libraries were prepared by immunoSEQ multiplex PCR; TCRdb keeps only in-frame clonotypes and omits some of them. The repertoire holds under 150,000 clones, with over 70% as singletons. The receptor's source is a man between 35 and 55 years old in good health and CMV-seropositive. Sequenced: PBMCs.

As DNA, the CDR3 is TGTGCCAGCAGCCGTATACAGGGGGCGTGGAACACTGAAGCTTTCTTT. Translation gives CASSRIQGAWNTEAFF. The chain has TRBV14 and TRBJ1-1; TRBD1 agrees at 9 bases. The CDR3 is 16 residues long. Germline assignment: CDR1 SGHDN and CDR2 FVKESK. The V and J ends lost 4 bases and 1 base, in that order; junction bases with no gene match: 7.